The T cell receptor beta chain described here comes from a study of cytomegalovirus exposure and HLA in healthy donors. Study-level information: The study's early data release held roughly 91 million unique TCRs from HLA-typed donors. Of the donors genotyped, approximately 400 in all, about 82% fell in the Caucasian-associated ancestry cluster. Overall study findings and caveats: An analysis that was carried out later associated 16,951 TCR beta sequences with HLA alleles at 0.05 false discovery rate.

In the PCR, 60 Vbeta and 13 Jbeta primers were used. Using immunoSEQ multiplex PCR, the repertoire was profiled, and TCRdb retains in-frame clones only, with some absent. The table shows some 200,000 clones, with approximately 80% occurring only once. The CDR3 contains 15 residues. From germline, CDR1 is SGDLS and CDR2 YYNGEE. Germline trimming cut 1 base from V and 4 bases from J; bases unmatched to any gene: 4. Concerning this clone: The antigen remains undetermined. Other DNA sequences from this sample encode an identical CDR3 as well.

Sequenced sample: PBMCs. This rearrangement joins TRBV9 to TRBJ2-1, with 8 positions matching TRBD1. This receptor was identified in a girl between 5 and 17 years old in good health and CMV-seronegative. CDR3 protein: CASSVTTGGYNEQFF. The CDR3 DNA reads TGTGCCAGCAGCGTAACCACAGGGGGTTACAATGAGCAGTTCTTC.